Listed below are T cell receptor beta chains from one sample, sequenced in a study of chemoradiotherapy in HPV16-positive cancers. Clones were read by immunoSEQ multiplex PCR, and TCRdb kept only the in-frame ones, dropping some. Here the sample spans 40,000 to 65,000 clones, about 92% being singletons. The sequenced sample was blood, obtained from a patient who underwent chemoradiotherapy. The receptors shown here come from a human donor with HPV-associated anogenital cancer. CDR3s include the opening cysteine and the closing phenylalanine or tryptophan. Fields, in order: clone size, CDR3 length, V gene, J gene, D gene, CDR3 DNA, CDR3 protein. The D gene is left open where the match is weak. Some rows have no size entry. The others give once, few or many, or a class for an expanded clone.

size: once; length: 15; V: TRBV14; J: TRBJ2-1; D: TRBD2; DNA: TGTGCCAGCAGCCAAGCAGCGGGAGGAAGCAATGAGCAGTTCTTC; CDR3: CASSQAAGGSNEQFF
size: -; length: 15; V: TRBV4-3; J: TRBJ2-2; D: TRBD2; DNA: TGCGCCAGCAGCCAAGGACTAGCGGAAGTCGGGGAGCTGTTTTTT; CDR3: CASSQGLAEVGELFF
size: -; length: 11; V: TRBV30; J: TRBJ2-7; D: -; DNA: TGTGCCTCCCGGGGGCGGTACGAGCAGTACTTC; CDR3: CASRGRYEQYF
size: -; length: 14; V: TRBV4-1; J: TRBJ1-5; D: -; DNA: TGCGCCAGCAGCCAAGGGCATAGCAATCAGCCCCAGCATTTT; CDR3: CASSQGHSNQPQHF
size: -; length: 15; V: TRBV5-6; J: TRBJ1-6; D: -; DNA: TGTGCCAGCAGCTTGACGGGGGATTATAATTCACCCCTCCACTTT; CDR3: CASSLTGDYNSPLHF
size: -; length: 16; V: TRBV18; J: TRBJ1-4; D: -; DNA: TGTGCCAGCTCACCCAACCGGAGGAGGAATAATGAAAAACTGTTTTTT; CDR3: CASSPNRRRNNEKLFF
size: -; length: 14; V: TRBV9; J: TRBJ2-7; D: TRBD1; DNA: TGTGCCAGCAGCAGATCGACAGGGGACTACGAGCAGTACTTC; CDR3: CASSRSTGDYEQYF
size: -; length: 13; V: TRBV6-1; J: TRBJ1-5; D: -; DNA: TGTGCCAGCAGTCTCGGCCCCCGGCAGGTAACACATTTT; CDR3: CASSLGPRQVTHF
size: -; length: 15; V: TRBV6-5; J: TRBJ2-7; D: TRBD1; DNA: TGTGCCAGCAGCCGTCCGGGACAGGGTGCCTACGAGCAGTACTTC; CDR3: CASSRPGQGAYEQYF
size: -; length: 16; V: TRBV5-1; J: TRBJ2-6; D: TRBD1; DNA: TGCGCCAGCAGCGGGGGACAGGGACCTGGGGCCAACGTCCTGACTTTC; CDR3: CASSGGQGPGANVLTF
size: -; length: 15; V: TRBV7-3; J: TRBJ2-5; D: TRBD2; DNA: TGTGCCAGCAGCTTAGGACTAGCGGGACAAGAGACCCAGTACTTC; CDR3: CASSLGLAGQETQYF
size: -; length: 14; V: TRBV6-6; J: TRBJ2-7; D: TRBD1; DNA: TGTGCCAGCCGGGACAGGGGGACCTACTACGAGCAGTACTTC; CDR3: CASRDRGTYYEQYF
size: -; length: 16; V: TRBV15; J: TRBJ2-1; D: TRBD2; DNA: TGTGCCACCAGCACGACTAGCCTGAGGGCGATCAATGAGCAGTTCTTC; CDR3: CATSTTSLRAINEQFF
size: few; length: 15; V: TRBV15; J: TRBJ2-1; D: TRBD2; DNA: TGTGCCACCAGCAGCGGGGGGGCAAACTACAATGAGCAGTTCTTC; CDR3: CATSSGGANYNEQFF
size: -; length: 15; V: TRBV4-1; J: TRBJ1-2; D: -; DNA: TGCGCCAGCAGCCAAGGGGTCAGGGAGTACTATGGCTACACCTTC; CDR3: CASSQGVREYYGYTF
size: -; length: 12; V: TRBV30; J: TRBJ2-3; D: -; DNA: TGTGCCTGGAGTGTACATCGAGATACGCAGTATTTT; CDR3: CAWSVHRDTQYF
size: -; length: 17; V: TRBV19; J: TRBJ2-1; D: -; DNA: TGTGCCAGTACTCACCTTGCCGGGACTTTCTCCTACAATGAGCAGTTCTTC; CDR3: CASTHLAGTFSYNEQFF
size: -; length: 12; V: TRBV10-3; J: TRBJ1-2; D: -; DNA: TGTGCCATCAGTTCGGACGGCTATGGCTACACCTTC; CDR3: CAISSDGYGYTF
size: -; length: 15; V: TRBV6-5; J: TRBJ2-7; D: -; DNA: TGTGCCAGCAGATTAGGCCAACGTCTCACCTACGAGCAGTACTTC; CDR3: CASRLGQRLTYEQYF
size: -; length: 15; V: TRBV6-5; J: TRBJ1-5; D: -; DNA: TGTGCCAGCAGTTACTCAGGGAACGGGGATCAGCCCCAGCATTTT; CDR3: CASSYSGNGDQPQHF
size: -; length: 14; V: TRBV6-5; J: TRBJ1-4; D: -; DNA: TGTGCCAGCAGTTCCGGGGGGGCTAATGAAAAACTGTTTTTT; CDR3: CASSSGGANEKLFF
size: few; length: 13; V: TRBV5-6; J: TRBJ2-3; D: -; DNA: TGTGCCAGCAGCTTTTCTGCGGCAGATACGCAGTATTTT; CDR3: CASSFSAADTQYF
size: few; length: 15; V: TRBV19; J: TRBJ2-7; D: TRBD2; DNA: TGTGCCAGTAGTATAGGACGACGGGAGGGAACCGAGCAGTACTTC; CDR3: CASSIGRREGTEQYF
size: -; length: 16; V: TRBV4-1; J: TRBJ2-5; D: -; DNA: TGCGCCAGCAGCCAAGATACGGGCAGGGCTTTGGGGACCCAGTACTTC; CDR3: CASSQDTGRALGTQYF
size: -; length: 15; V: TRBV6-1; J: TRBJ1-5; D: -; DNA: TGTGCCAGCAGTCCCGGGGGGGAAGGAAATCAGCCCCAGCATTTT; CDR3: CASSPGGEGNQPQHF
size: -; length: 14; V: TRBV7-9; J: TRBJ2-3; D: -; DNA: TGTGCCAGCAGCCGTAGCGGTAACACAGATACGCAGTATTTT; CDR3: CASSRSGNTDTQYF
size: -; length: 16; V: TRBV5-4; J: TRBJ1-6; D: TRBD1; DNA: TGTGCCAGCAGCTCTATACAGGGGGCCGGGGGTTCACCCCTCCACTTT; CDR3: CASSSIQGAGGSPLHF
size: -; length: 15; V: TRBV6-1; J: TRBJ2-7; D: TRBD2; DNA: TGTGCCAGCAGCCCGGGGGGTTCCATGAACTACGAGCAGTACTTC; CDR3: CASSPGGSMNYEQYF
size: -; length: 15; V: TRBV4-1; J: TRBJ2-3; D: TRBD2; DNA: TGCGCCAGCAGCCAACAACTAGCGGCCACAGATACGCAGTATTTT; CDR3: CASSQQLAATDTQYF
size: -; length: 15; V: TRBV7-2; J: TRBJ1-4; D: -; DNA: TGTGCCAGCAGCCGAGCTCCGGGACAAAGTGAAAAACTGTTTTTT; CDR3: CASSRAPGQSEKLFF
size: -; length: 15; V: TRBV5-6; J: TRBJ2-2; D: TRBD1; DNA: TGTGCCAGCAGCTGGACAGGGACGAACACCGGGGAGCTGTTTTTT; CDR3: CASSWTGTNTGELFF
size: -; length: 15; V: TRBV6-4; J: TRBJ2-2; D: TRBD1; DNA: TGTGCCAGCAGTGAGGGACAGGGATATGGCGGGGAGCTGTTTTTT; CDR3: CASSEGQGYGGELFF
size: -; length: 15; V: TRBV18; J: TRBJ2-5; D: TRBD1; DNA: TGTGCCAGCTCACCTCAGACAGGGGGGTCGGAGACCCAGTACTTC; CDR3: CASSPQTGGSETQYF
size: -; length: 14; V: TRBV27; J: TRBJ1-1; D: -; DNA: TGTGCCAGCAGTTTAAGCCCGCCGCCCCTTGAAGCTTTCTTT; CDR3: CASSLSPPPLEAFF
size: -; length: 13; V: TRBV7-2; J: TRBJ2-1; D: -; DNA: TGTGCCAGCAGCCCCCTCGGTGCAAATGAGCAGTTCTTC; CDR3: CASSPLGANEQFF
size: -; length: 19; V: TRBV7-7; J: TRBJ1-4; D: -; DNA: TGTGCCAGCAGCCTGTGGGTCCCGATACGGGGAGCAACTAATGAAAAACTGTTTTTT; CDR3: CASSLWVPIRGATNEKLFF
size: -; length: 13; V: TRBV7-2; J: TRBJ1-1; D: -; DNA: TGTGCCAGCAGCTTAAAGGGAGACACTGAAGCTTTCTTT; CDR3: CASSLKGDTEAFF
size: -; length: 15; V: TRBV4-3; J: TRBJ2-7; D: TRBD2; DNA: TGCGCCAGCAGCCAAGATGCGCAGGGAGGGTACGAGCAGTACTTC; CDR3: CASSQDAQGGYEQYF
size: -; length: 14; V: TRBV7-6; J: TRBJ2-1; D: TRBD2; DNA: TGTGCCAGCAGCTCACCAAGGGCGGGGGACGTGCTGTTCTTC; CDR3: CASSSPRAGDVLFF
size: -; length: 17; V: TRBV19; J: TRBJ2-1; D: TRBD2; DNA: TGTGCCAGTAGTCCCCCGGGACTAGCGGGGACCTACAATGAGCAGTTCTTC; CDR3: CASSPPGLAGTYNEQFF
size: -; length: 17; V: TRBV7-9; J: TRBJ2-3; D: TRBD1; DNA: TGTGCCAGCAGCTTATCGAACAGGGGGCAGGGGGCAGATACGCAGTATTTT; CDR3: CASSLSNRGQGADTQYF
size: -; length: 14; V: TRBV7-8; J: TRBJ2-5; D: TRBD1; DNA: TGTGCCAGCACCACGTGGGACAGCGAAGAGACCCAGTACTTC; CDR3: CASTTWDSEETQYF
size: -; length: 14; V: TRBV9; J: TRBJ2-2; D: -; DNA: TGTGCCAGCAGCGTAGCAGGCGGCGGCGGGGAGCTGTTTTTT; CDR3: CASSVAGGGGELFF
size: -; length: 14; V: TRBV9; J: TRBJ2-3; D: -; DNA: TGTGCCAGCAGCGTAGCTCATTCCACAGATACGCAGTATTTT; CDR3: CASSVAHSTDTQYF
size: -; length: 14; V: TRBV7-9; J: TRBJ2-7; D: TRBD2; DNA: TGTGCCAGCAGCTTAGGGCTAGCGGGAGGCGAGCAGTACTTC; CDR3: CASSLGLAGGEQYF
size: -; length: 16; V: TRBV19; J: TRBJ2-7; D: TRBD1; DNA: TGTGCCAGTAGCAGGGGGACGTCGACAGTCTTTCAAGAGCAGTACTTC; CDR3: CASSRGTSTVFQEQYF
size: once; length: 18; V: TRBV6-7; J: TRBJ2-1; D: TRBD1; DNA: TGTGCCAGCAGCCCAGGGCAGTATGACAGGGACCCCTACAATGAGCAGTTCTTC; CDR3: CASSPGQYDRDPYNEQFF
size: -; length: 19; V: TRBV10-1; J: TRBJ2-2; D: TRBD2; DNA: TGCGCCAGCAGGGTCCCGGGACTAGCGGGAGGAGCGAACACCGGGGAGCTGTTTTTT; CDR3: CASRVPGLAGGANTGELFF
size: -; length: 15; V: TRBV7-6; J: TRBJ2-1; D: -; DNA: TGTGCCAGCAGCTTAAGGGCGGGACCTGAGAATGAGCAGTTCTTC; CDR3: CASSLRAGPENEQFF
size: -; length: 15; V: TRBV30; J: TRBJ2-7; D: -; DNA: TGTGCCTGGAGAGGGGGGGACGGGAGCTCCTACGAGCAGTACTTC; CDR3: CAWRGGDGSSYEQYF
size: -; length: 14; V: TRBV5-6; J: TRBJ1-3; D: TRBD1; DNA: TGTGCCAGCAGCCCCCGGGACAGGGACAACACCATATATTTT; CDR3: CASSPRDRDNTIYF
size: -; length: 15; V: TRBV19; J: TRBJ1-4; D: -; DNA: TGTGCCAGTTTAACCCAACACAGAGCTAATGAAAAACTGTTTTTT; CDR3: CASLTQHRANEKLFF
size: -; length: 15; V: TRBV6-4; J: TRBJ1-2; D: TRBD1; DNA: TGTGCCAGCAGAGACGGGACAGGGGGTACCTCCGGCTACACCTTC; CDR3: CASRDGTGGTSGYTF
size: once; length: 11; V: TRBV6-1; J: TRBJ1-2; D: -; DNA: TGTGCCAGCAGCCCCTCCCGAGGCTACACCTTC; CDR3: CASSPSRGYTF
size: -; length: 14; V: TRBV29-1; J: TRBJ2-3; D: TRBD1; DNA: TGCAGCGTGGACAGGGGGCGCGGCACAGATACGCAGTATTTT; CDR3: CSVDRGRGTDTQYF
size: -; length: 12; V: TRBV23-1; J: TRBJ2-7; D: -; DNA: TGCGGCCGAAAAAGAAAGTCCAACGAGCAGTACTTC; CDR3: CGRKRKSNEQYF
size: -; length: 14; V: TRBV19; J: TRBJ2-7; D: TRBD2; DNA: TGTGCCAGTAGTACTAGCGGGGACTCCTACGAGCAGTACTTC; CDR3: CASSTSGDSYEQYF